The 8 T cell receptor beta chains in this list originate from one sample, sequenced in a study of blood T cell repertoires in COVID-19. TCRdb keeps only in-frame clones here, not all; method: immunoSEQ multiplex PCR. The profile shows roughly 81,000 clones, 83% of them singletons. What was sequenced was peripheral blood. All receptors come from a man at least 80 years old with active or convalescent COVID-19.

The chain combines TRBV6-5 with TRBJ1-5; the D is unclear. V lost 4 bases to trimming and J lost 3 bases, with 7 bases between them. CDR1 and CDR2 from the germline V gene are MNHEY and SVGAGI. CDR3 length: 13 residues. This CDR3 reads CASSLTPNQPQHF. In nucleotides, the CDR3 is TGTGCCAGCAGTTTGACTCCCAATCAGCCCCAGCATTTT.

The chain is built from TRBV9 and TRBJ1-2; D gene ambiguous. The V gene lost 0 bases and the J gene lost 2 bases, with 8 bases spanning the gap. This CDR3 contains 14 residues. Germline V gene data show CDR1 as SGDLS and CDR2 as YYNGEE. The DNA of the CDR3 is TGTGCCAGCAGCGTAGGTGGGCAGAACTATGGCTACACCTTC. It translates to CASSVGGQNYGYTF.

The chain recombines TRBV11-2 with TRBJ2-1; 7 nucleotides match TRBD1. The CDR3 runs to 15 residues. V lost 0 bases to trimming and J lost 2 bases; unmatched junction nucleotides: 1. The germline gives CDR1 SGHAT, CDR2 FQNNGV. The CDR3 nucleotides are TGTGCCAGCAGCTTAGATCAGGGGGCCTACAATGAGCAGTTCTTC. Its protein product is CASSLDQGAYNEQFF.

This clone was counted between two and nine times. The CDR3 spells CASTQQGASYEQYF. The CDR3 DNA sequence: TGTGCCAGCACCCAACAGGGTGCCTCCTACGAGCAGTACTTC. The rearrangement uses TRBV6-6 and TRBJ2-7, with D possibly matching TRBD1 (6 bases). CDR3 length: 14 residues. V gave up 7 bases and J gave up 0 bases, with 13 bases separating them. Germline V gives CDR1 MNHNY, CDR2 SVGAGI (reference sequence).

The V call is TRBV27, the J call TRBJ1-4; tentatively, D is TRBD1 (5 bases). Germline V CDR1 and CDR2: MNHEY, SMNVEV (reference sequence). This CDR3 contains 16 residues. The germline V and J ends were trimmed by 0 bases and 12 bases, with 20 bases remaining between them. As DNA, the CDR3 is TGTGCCAGCAGTTTATCGGCCGGGACTGGGCGTTCGGAACTGTTTTTT. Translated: CASSLSAGTGRSELFF.

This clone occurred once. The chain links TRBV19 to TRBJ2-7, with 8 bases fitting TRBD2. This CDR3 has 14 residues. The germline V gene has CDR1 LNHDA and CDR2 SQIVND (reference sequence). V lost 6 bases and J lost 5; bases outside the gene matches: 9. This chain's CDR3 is CASRAGLEEHEQYF. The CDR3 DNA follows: TGTGCCAGTAGGGCGGGACTAGAAGAGCACGAGCAGTACTTC.

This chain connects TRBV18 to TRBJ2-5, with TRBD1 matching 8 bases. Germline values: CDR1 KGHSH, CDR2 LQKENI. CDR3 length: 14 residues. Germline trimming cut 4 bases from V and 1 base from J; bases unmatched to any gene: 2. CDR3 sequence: CASSRTGGQETQYF. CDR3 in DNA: TGTGCCAGCTCACGTACAGGGGGCCAAGAGACCCAGTACTTC.

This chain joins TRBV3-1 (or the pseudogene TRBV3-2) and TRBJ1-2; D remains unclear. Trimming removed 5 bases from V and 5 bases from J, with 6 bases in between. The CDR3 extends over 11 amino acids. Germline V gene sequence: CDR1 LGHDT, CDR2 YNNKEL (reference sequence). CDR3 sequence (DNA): TGTGCCAGCAGCGGACTGTATGGCTACACCTTC. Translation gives CASSGLYGYTF.